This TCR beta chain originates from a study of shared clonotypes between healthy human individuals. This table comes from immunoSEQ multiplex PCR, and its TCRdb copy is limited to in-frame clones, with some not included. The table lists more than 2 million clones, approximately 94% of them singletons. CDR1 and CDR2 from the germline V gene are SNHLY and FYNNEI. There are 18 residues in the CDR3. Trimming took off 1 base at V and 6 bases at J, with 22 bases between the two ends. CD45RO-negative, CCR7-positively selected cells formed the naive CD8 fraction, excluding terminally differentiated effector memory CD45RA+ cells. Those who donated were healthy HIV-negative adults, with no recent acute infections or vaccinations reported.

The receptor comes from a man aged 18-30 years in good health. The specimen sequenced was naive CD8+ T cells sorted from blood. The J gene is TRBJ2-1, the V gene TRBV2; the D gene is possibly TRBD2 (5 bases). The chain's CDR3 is CASSEGVARLSSGNEQFF. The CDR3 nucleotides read TGTGCCAGCAGTGAAGGTGTGGCTAGACTATCTTCGGGCAATGAGCAGTTCTTC. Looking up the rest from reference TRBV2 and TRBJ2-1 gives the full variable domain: EPEVTQTPSHQVTQMGQEVILRCVPISNHLYFYWYRQILGQKVEFLVSFYNNEISEKSEIFDDQFSVERPDGSNFTLKIRSTKLEDSAMYFCASSEGVARLSSGNEQFFGPGTRLTVL.